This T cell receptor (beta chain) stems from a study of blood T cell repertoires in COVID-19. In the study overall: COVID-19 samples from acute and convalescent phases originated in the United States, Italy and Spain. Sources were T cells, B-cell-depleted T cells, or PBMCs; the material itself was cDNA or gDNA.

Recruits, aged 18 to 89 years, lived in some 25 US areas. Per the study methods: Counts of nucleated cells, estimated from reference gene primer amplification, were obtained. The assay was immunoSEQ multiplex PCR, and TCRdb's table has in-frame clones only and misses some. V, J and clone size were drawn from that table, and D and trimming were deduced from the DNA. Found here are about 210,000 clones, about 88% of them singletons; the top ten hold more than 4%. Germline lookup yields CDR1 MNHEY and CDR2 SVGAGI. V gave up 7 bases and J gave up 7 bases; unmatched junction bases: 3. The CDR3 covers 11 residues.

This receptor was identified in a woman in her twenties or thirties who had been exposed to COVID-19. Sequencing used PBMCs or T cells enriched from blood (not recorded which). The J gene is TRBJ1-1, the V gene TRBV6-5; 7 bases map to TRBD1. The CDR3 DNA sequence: TGTGCCAGCACAACAGGGGTTGAAGCTTTCTTT. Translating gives CASTTGVEAFF.